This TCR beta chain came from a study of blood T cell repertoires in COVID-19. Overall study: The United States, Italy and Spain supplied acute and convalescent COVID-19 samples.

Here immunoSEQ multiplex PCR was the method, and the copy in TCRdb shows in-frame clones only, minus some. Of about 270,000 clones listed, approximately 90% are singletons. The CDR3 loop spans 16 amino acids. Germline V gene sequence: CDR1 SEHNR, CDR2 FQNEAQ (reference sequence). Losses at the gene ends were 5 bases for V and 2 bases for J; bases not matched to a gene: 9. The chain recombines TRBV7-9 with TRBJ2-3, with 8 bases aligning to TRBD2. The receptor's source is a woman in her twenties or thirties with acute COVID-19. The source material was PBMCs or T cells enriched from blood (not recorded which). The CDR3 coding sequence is TGTGCCAGCAGCGGTATACTAGCGGAGACCACAGATACGCAGTATTTT. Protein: CASSGILAETTDTQYF.